The rows below give T cell receptor beta chains drawn from one sample of a study of vaccination and CD4 T cells after COVID-19. Using its own MiXCR run on the PCR reads, TCRdb lists one record per CDR3 protein. The sample has about 21,000 distinct CDR3 sequences, 60% seen once; the top ten hold 0.95% to 1.3%. Sample: CD4+ T cells from blood, taken after SARS-CoV-2 vaccination. These receptors all come from a human donor who had recovered from COVID-19. Each CDR3 is given with its conserved first and last residue. A D gene is named only where the DNA matches it firmly. Size is omitted from some rows. Given values are once, few, many or a class for expanded clones.

D	size	length	J	V	DNA	CDR3
.	.	14	TRBJ2-5	TRBV5-4	TGTGCCAGCAGCTCAGAAGGATCCGCAGAGACCCAGTACTTC	CASSSEGSAETQYF
.	.	15	TRBJ1-2	TRBV5-4	TGTGCCAGCAGCTTGGGGGGTCTTGCTAACTATGGCTACACCTTC	CASSLGGLANYGYTF
.	.	15	TRBJ1-5	TRBV6-5	TGTGCCAGCAGTTACCGTCGGGGCGGCAATCAGCCCCAGCATTTT	CASSYRRGGNQPQHF
TRBD1	.	14	TRBJ2-7	TRBV5-4	TGTGCCAGCAGCGGGACAGGGTCCGGGTACGGGCAGTACTTC	CASSGTGSGYGQYF
TRBD2	few	13	TRBJ2-3	TRBV7-3	TGTGCCAGCGCTAGCGGTAACACAGATACGCAGTATTTT	CASASGNTDTQYF
.	few	13	TRBJ2-2	TRBV30	TGTGCCTGGGGGGGGACTTACCACGGGGAGCTGTTTTTT	CAWGGTYHGELFF
.	medium-sized	14	TRBJ2-5	TRBV20-1	TGCAGTGCTAGGGCTAGCGAGTTTCGAGAGACCCAGTACTTC	CSARASEFRETQYF
TRBD1	few	18	TRBJ2-2	TRBV6-1	TGTGCCAGCAGTGAAGCGCTTATAGGGGGCGCGAACACCGGGGAGCTGTTTTTT	CASSEALIGGANTGELFF
.	.	14	TRBJ2-5	TRBV15	TGTGCCACCAGCAGAGCGGGGAAGTTGGAGACCCAGTACTTC	CATSRAGKLETQYF
.	.	15	TRBJ2-7	TRBV20-1	TGCAGTGCTAGAGTAACAGGGTTCCGAGGCAGGGAGCAGTACTTC	CSARVTGFRGREQYF
.	.	13	TRBJ2-3	TRBV28	TGTGCCACAGAGGGGGGCCTCACAGATACGCAGTATTTT	CATEGGLTDTQYF
.	.	14	TRBJ2-7	TRBV7-9	TGTGCCAGCAGCTTAGGTCAGGCAACCTACGAGCAGTACTTC	CASSLGQATYEQYF
.	.	10	TRBJ2-3	TRBV2	TGTGCCAGCAGTAGAGATACGCAGTATTTT	CASSRDTQYF
.	once	12	TRBJ2-7	TRBV20-1	TGCAGTGCAGGGCGCAGAAACTACGAGCAGTACTTC	CSAGRRNYEQYF
TRBD2	.	15	TRBJ2-7	TRBV7-2	TGTGCCAGCAGCACCTTAGCGGGAGGGCCTGGGGAGCAGTACTTC	CASSTLAGGPGEQYF
TRBD1	.	13	TRBJ1-2	TRBV25-1	TGTGCCAGCATCTCGGACAGGGTTGGCGGCTACACCTTC	CASISDRVGGYTF
TRBD1	.	17	TRBJ2-7	TRBV7-9	TGTGCCAGCAGCTTAGAGAGGAGAAACAGGGGGCCCTACGAGCAGTACTTC	CASSLERRNRGPYEQYF
.	.	14	TRBJ2-4	TRBV24-1	TGTGCCACCCAATACAGCTTGACCAAAAACATTCAGTACTTC	CATQYSLTKNIQYF
.	.	15	TRBJ2-1	TRBV15	TGTGCCACCAGCAGAGAAGCAGGGCAGGACAATGAGCAGTTCTTC	CATSREAGQDNEQFF
TRBD1	.	14	TRBJ2-7	TRBV4-1	TGCGCCAGCAGCGCCGGGACAGGTGAAAGGGAGCAGTACTTC	CASSAGTGEREQYF
TRBD1	.	15	TRBJ1-2	TRBV19	TGTGCCAGTAGTAACACAGGGGGATCTAACTATGGCTACACCTTC	CASSNTGGSNYGYTF
.	.	17	TRBJ2-3	TRBV4-3	TGCGCCAGCAGCCACGACATTACCCGTTCTAGTATAAGAACGCAGTATTTT	CASSHDITRSSIRTQYF
.	.	15	TRBJ2-2	TRBV27	TGTGCCAGCAGGACCCTAGGGTCCGGCGCCGGGGAGCTGTTTTTT	CASRTLGSGAGELFF
.	.	14	TRBJ1-5	TRBV15	TGTGCCACCAGCAGTTCGGGACCGTATCAGCCCCAGCATTTT	CATSSSGPYQPQHF
.	.	14	TRBJ1-1	TRBV6-5	TGTGCCAGCAGTTTACGCGGACTGAACACTGAAGCTTTCTTT	CASSLRGLNTEAFF
.	.	16	TRBJ2-2	TRBV27	TGTGCCAGCAGTCCGTACTCCGGGGTGAGCTCCGGGGAGCTGTTTTTT	CASSPYSGVSSGELFF
TRBD1	few	14	TRBJ2-2	TRBV6-1	TGTGCCAGCAGGTGGGACAGAGACACCGGGGAGCTGTTTTTT	CASRWDRDTGELFF
TRBD1	.	14	TRBJ1-5	TRBV27	TGTGCCAGCAGCATTGACAGGGGGAATCAGCCCCAGCATTTT	CASSIDRGNQPQHF